This TCR beta chain was recovered during a study of blood T cell repertoires in COVID-19. About the study: Samples of COVID-19 (acute and convalescent) were obtained from the United States, Italy and Spain. T cells, B-cell-depleted T cells, or PBMCs supplied cDNA or gDNA.

Authors' data handling: Estimated nucleated cell counts came from reference gene primer amplification. Data came from immunoSEQ multiplex PCR; TCRdb stores just in-frame clones and leaves some out. V, J and clone size reflect that table, while D and trimming were determined from the DNA. The top ten hold about 10% of the sample, which has about 280,000 clones, 75% to 90% seen once. CDR1 and CDR2 (germline): LNHDA, SQIVND (reference sequence). Trimming removed 5 bases at V and 0 bases at J, with 6 bases between. This CDR3 comprises 13 residues. The specimen was peripheral blood. The chain couples TRBV19 to TRBJ2-3; the D is unclear. The receptor comes from an older woman with acute or convalescent COVID-19. CDR3 coding DNA: TGTGCCAGTAGTTTCCAGAGCACAGATACGCAGTATTTT. Translated: CASSFQSTDTQYF.